The 8 T cell receptor beta chains listed next were all sequenced from one sample in a study of cytomegalovirus exposure and HLA in healthy donors. The PCR was carried out with 60 Vbeta primers and 13 Jbeta primers. Using immunoSEQ multiplex PCR, the repertoire was profiled, and TCRdb retains in-frame clones only, with some absent. The sample yields fewer than 200,000 clones, less than 80% seen once. The specimen was PBMCs. These receptors originate from a man aged 40-49 years in good health and CMV-seronegative.

This clone has just one count. The J gene is TRBJ2-3, the V gene TRBV9, with TRBD2 identical over 8 bases. Trimming at V came to 4 bases and at J to 1 base, leaving 8 bases not matched to a gene. Per germline, CDR1 SGDLS and CDR2 YYNGEE. The CDR3 has 16 residues. The CDR3 loop reads CASSRSGSFGTDTQYF. In nucleotides, the CDR3 is TGTGCCAGCAGCCGAAGCGGGAGTTTTGGCACAGATACGCAGTATTTT.

The chain is built from TRBV29-1 and TRBJ2-4; 12 bases are a match to TRBD2. The CDR3 runs to 16 residues. CDR1 is SQVTM, CDR2 ANQGSEA, per germline. The V segment lost 7 bases and the J segment 1 base; nucleotides outside the gene matches: 8. CDR3 loop: CSAALAGGSAKNIQYF. CDR3 DNA sequence: TGCAGCGCCGCTCTAGCGGGAGGGAGTGCCAAAAACATTCAGTACTTC.

The chain couples TRBV4-2 to TRBJ2-7, with 7 nucleotides matching TRBD2. With 1 base clipped from V and 6 bases from J, the junction kept 15 bases outside the gene matches. The CDR3 sequence is 17 residues long. Germline assignment: CDR1 LGHNA and CDR2 YNFKEQ. The CDR3 bases are TGTGCCAGCAGCCAAGGCCTGGGTTGGGCGGGAGTAGGCGAGCAGTACTTC. This gives the protein CASSQGLGWAGVGEQYF.

J is TRBJ2-5 and V is TRBV5-1; D possibly corresponds to TRBD1 (5 bases). CDR3 length equals 14 residues. Germline CDR1 SGHRS, CDR2 YFSETQ. V was cut by 1 base and J by 5 bases, with 12 bases left in between. The CDR3 protein is CASSLLAGRETQYF. CDR3 nucleotide sequence: TGCGCCAGCAGCTTGTTGGCAGGGCGGGAGACCCAGTACTTC.

The chain has TRBV10-3 and TRBJ2-5; D may be TRBD2 (5 bases). Germline-derived CDR1 and CDR2 are ENHRY and SYGVKD. The CDR3 sequence is 17 residues long. Between the trimmed V and J ends, which lost 4 bases and 2 bases, there was a span of 20 bases. CDR3 nucleotide sequence: TGTGCCATCAGTGTTACAGCGTGGGGAGTCGTTCAAGAGACCCAGTACTTC. This translates into CAISVTAWGVVQETQYF.

The rearrangement joins TRBV7-9 to TRBJ2-5; 7 positions agree with TRBD1. Per germline, CDR1 SEHNR and CDR2 FQNEAQ (reference sequence). J gave up 7 bases and V 4 bases, and 15 bases lay outside the gene matches. This CDR3 has 16 amino acids. Written as DNA, the CDR3 is TGTGCCAGCAGCTCTAACTTGGGACAGCCCTTGACGACCCAGTACTTC. As protein: CASSSNLGQPLTTQYF.

J is TRBJ2-3 and V is TRBV4-3, with D possibly being TRBD1 (5 bases). The CDR3 runs 14 residues. With 1 base removed from V and 1 base from J, the gap between germline ends came to 6 bases. CDR1 is LGHNA, CDR2 YSLEER, per germline. This chain's CDR3 is CASSQGRGTDTQYF. As DNA, the CDR3 is TGCGCCAGCAGCCAAGGCAGGGGCACAGATACGCAGTATTTT.

This rearrangement joins TRBV5-6 to TRBJ2-7; 8 bases line up with TRBD2. With 1 base clipped from V and 1 base from J, the junction kept 4 bases outside the gene matches. The CDR3 has 15 residues. CDR1 SGHDT and CDR2 YYEEEE come from the germline V gene. The CDR3 here is CASSLPSGSSYEQYF. Written as DNA, the CDR3 is TGTGCCAGCAGCTTGCCCAGCGGGAGTTCCTACGAGCAGTACTTC.